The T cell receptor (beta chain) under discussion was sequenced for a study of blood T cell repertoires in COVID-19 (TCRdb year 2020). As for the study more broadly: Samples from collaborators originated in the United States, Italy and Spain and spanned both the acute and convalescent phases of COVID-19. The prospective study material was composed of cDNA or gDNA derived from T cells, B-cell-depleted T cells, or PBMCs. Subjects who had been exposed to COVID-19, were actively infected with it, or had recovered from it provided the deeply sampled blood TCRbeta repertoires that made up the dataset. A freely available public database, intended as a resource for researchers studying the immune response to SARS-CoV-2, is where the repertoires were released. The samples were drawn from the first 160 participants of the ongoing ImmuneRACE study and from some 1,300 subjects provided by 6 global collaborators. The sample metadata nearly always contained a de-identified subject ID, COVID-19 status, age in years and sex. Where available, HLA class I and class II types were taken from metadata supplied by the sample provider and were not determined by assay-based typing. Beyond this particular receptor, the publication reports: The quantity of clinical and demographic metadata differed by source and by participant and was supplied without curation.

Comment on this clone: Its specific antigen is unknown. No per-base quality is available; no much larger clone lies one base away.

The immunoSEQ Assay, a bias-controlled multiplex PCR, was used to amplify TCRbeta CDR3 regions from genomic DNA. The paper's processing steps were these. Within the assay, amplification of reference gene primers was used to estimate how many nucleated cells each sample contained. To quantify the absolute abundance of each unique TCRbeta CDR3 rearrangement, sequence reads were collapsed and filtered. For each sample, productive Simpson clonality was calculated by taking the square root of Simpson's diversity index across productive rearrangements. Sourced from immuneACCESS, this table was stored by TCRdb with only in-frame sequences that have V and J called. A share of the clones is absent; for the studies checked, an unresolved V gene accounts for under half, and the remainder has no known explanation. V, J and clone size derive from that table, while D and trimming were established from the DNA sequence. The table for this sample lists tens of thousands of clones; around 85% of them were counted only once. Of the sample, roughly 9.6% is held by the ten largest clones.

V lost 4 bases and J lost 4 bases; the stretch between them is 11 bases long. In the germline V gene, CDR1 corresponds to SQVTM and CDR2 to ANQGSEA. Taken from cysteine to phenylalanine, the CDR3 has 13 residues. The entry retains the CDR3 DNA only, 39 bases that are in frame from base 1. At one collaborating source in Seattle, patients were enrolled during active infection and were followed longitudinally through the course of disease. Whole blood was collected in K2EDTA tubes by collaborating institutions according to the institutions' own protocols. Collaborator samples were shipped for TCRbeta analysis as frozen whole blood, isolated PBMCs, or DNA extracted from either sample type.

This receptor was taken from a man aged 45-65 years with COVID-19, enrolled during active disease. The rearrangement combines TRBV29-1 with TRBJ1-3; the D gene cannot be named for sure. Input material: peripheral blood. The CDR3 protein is CSVVVGFGNTIYF. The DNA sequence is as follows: TGCAGCGTTGTTGTCGGGTTCGGAAACACCATATATTTT.